These 20 T cell receptor beta chains originate from one sample sequenced in a study of T cell responses to AZD1222 COVID-19 vaccine. This table comes from immunoSEQ multiplex PCR, and its TCRdb copy is limited to in-frame clones, with some not included. The repertoire consists of under 150,000 clones, with about 90% occurring once and the leading ten covering approximately 2.7%. This specimen was peripheral blood, taken on day 0 of MenACWY control vaccination. The receptor source for this set is an adult in good health.

CDR3 nucleotides: TGTGCCAGCTCACAGGGAATCGCAGATACGCAGTATTTT. It is translated as CASSQGIADTQYF. The chain is built from TRBV18 and TRBJ2-3; no reliable D call. Germline V CDR1 and CDR2: KGHSH, LQKENI. This CDR3 is 13 amino acids long. Trimming shortened V by 4 bases and J by 4 bases, and 9 bases separated the two germline ends.

The V call is TRBV6-6, the J call TRBJ2-7; TRBD2 matches 11 bases. J lost 2 bases, V lost 5 bases, and 11 bases had no gene match. The CDR3 covers 17 residues. Germline-derived CDR1 and CDR2 are MNHNY and SVGAGI (reference sequence). CDR3 DNA sequence: TGTGCCAGCAGTCAATCCTCGACTAGCGGGGCAACCTACGAGCAGTACTTC. As protein: CASSQSSTSGATYEQYF.

The genes are TRBV24-1 and TRBJ2-5; 7 bases are a match to TRBD2. J lost 3 bases, V lost 3 bases, and 6 bases had no gene match. This CDR3 has 15 amino acids. The V gene's germline CDR1 is KGHDR and CDR2 SFDVKD. CDR3 coding DNA: TGTGCCACCAGTGATCCCGGGACTACCGAAGAGACCCAGTACTTC. This sequence encodes CATSDPGTTEETQYF.

This rearrangement joins TRBV7-8 to TRBJ1-1, with a possible D match to TRBD1 (5 bases). CDR3 size: 16 residues. Germline V gives CDR1 SGHVS, CDR2 FQNEAQ. Trimming pared 0 bases from V and 5 bases from J, leaving 16 bases between. The CDR3 DNA is TGTGCCAGCAGCTTAGCCCTGGGACGGATAAGTACTGAAGCTTTCTTT. This encodes CASSLALGRISTEAFF.

The chain combines TRBV6-1 with TRBJ1-6; D perhaps matches TRBD1 (5 bases). The CDR3 totals 13 residues. Trimming left V 2 bases short and J 11 bases short, with 10 bases between. Germline loops: CDR1 MNHNS, CDR2 SASEGT. The CDR3 loop reads CASSELEGAPLHF. The CDR3 region has the DNA TGTGCCAGCAGTGAACTGGAAGGGGCACCCCTCCACTTT.

The chain is built from TRBV9 and TRBJ2-3; 10 bases agree with TRBD2. Trimming cost V 4 bases and J 4 bases; bases outside gene matches: 9. Germline values: CDR1 SGDLS, CDR2 YYNGEE. The CDR3 is made up of 16 amino acids. The CDR3 protein is CASSTTTSGVADTQYF. For the CDR3, the DNA is TGTGCCAGCAGCACGACCACTAGCGGGGTTGCAGATACGCAGTATTTT.

This clone has a handful of counts. The V call is TRBV9, the J call TRBJ2-1; possible D gene TRBD2, 5 bases. CDR3 length equals 15 residues. Germline lookup yields CDR1 SGDLS and CDR2 YYNGEE. The ends were cut back, 7 bases at V and 2 bases at J, with 16 bases in the middle. The CDR3 loop reads CASYDVRGAYNEQFF. The CDR3 DNA is TGTGCCAGCTATGATGTCCGGGGAGCCTACAATGAGCAGTTCTTC.

The V and J genes are TRBV12-3 or TRBV12-4 and TRBJ2-3; D possibly matches TRBD1 or TRBD2 (5 bases each). V was shortened by 4 bases and J by 3 bases, with 5 bases between the two germline ends. CDR3 size: 12 residues. The chain's CDR3 is CASSWGTDTQYF. The CDR3 nucleotides read TGTGCCAGCAGTTGGGGGACAGATACGCAGTATTTT.

V is TRBV3-1 (or the pseudogene TRBV3-2) and J is TRBJ1-2, with 7 bases lining up with TRBD1. Losses at the gene ends were 4 bases for V and 0 bases for J; bases not matched to a gene: 8. This CDR3 region has 16 residues. The germline V gene encodes CDR1 LGHDT and CDR2 YNNKEL (reference sequence). CDR3 coding DNA: TGTGCCAGCAGCCCAAGGGCAGGGGGTACTAACTATGGCTACACCTTC. It is translated as CASSPRAGGTNYGYTF.

The rearrangement uses TRBV9 and TRBJ1-1; no reliable D call. Trimming cost V 0 bases and J 5 bases, with 17 bases left between them. The germline gives CDR1 SGDLS, CDR2 YYNGEE. The CDR3 totals 16 residues. The CDR3 reads CASSVAGTATGTEAFF. The CDR3 coding sequence is TGTGCCAGCAGCGTAGCTGGAACGGCAACGGGAACTGAAGCTTTCTTT.

This clone was observed once. The genes are TRBV7-9 and TRBJ1-1, with D maybe TRBD1 (6 bases). V was shortened by 0 bases and J by 0 bases, with 8 bases between the two germline ends. From germline, CDR1 is SEHNR and CDR2 FQNEAQ (reference sequence). The CDR3 totals 15 residues. Written as DNA, the CDR3 is TGTGCCAGCAGCTTAGCGGGGGGCATGAACACTGAAGCTTTCTTT. Its translation: CASSLAGGMNTEAFF.

The chain has TRBV5-1 and TRBJ2-7; 7 positions agree with TRBD2. Germline CDR1 is SGHRS and CDR2 is YFSETQ. The junction had 12 bases not matched to a gene; V was cut back by 6 bases and J by 3 bases. This CDR3 region has 15 residues. DNA for the CDR3: TGCGCCAGCACCCTTGCGGCCGGGACTATCTACGAGCAGTACTTC. Its protein is CASTLAAGTIYEQYF.

This sequence joins TRBV14 and TRBJ1-6; D is perhaps TRBD1 (5 bases). Trimming pared 0 bases from V and 6 bases from J, leaving 12 bases between. Germline lookup yields CDR1 SGHDN and CDR2 FVKESK. The CDR3 has 16 residues. The CDR3, as DNA: TGTGCCAGCAGCCAAGACAAATTCGGGGGTAATTCACCCCTCCACTTT. Translating gives CASSQDKFGGNSPLHF.

This sequence joins TRBV7-2 and TRBJ2-7, with D hard to call. Germline CDR1 SGHTA, CDR2 FQGNSA. Trimming cost V 0 bases and J 5 bases, with 2 bases left between them. This CDR3 is 11 amino acids long. The CDR3 DNA reads as TGTGCCAGCAGCTTAGCGCACGAGCAGTACTTC. Encoded protein: CASSLAHEQYF.

The chain has TRBV18 and TRBJ2-5, with D tentatively TRBD1 or TRBD2 (5 bases each). The CDR3 consists of 14 residues. V lost 3 bases and J lost 5, with 13 bases in between. The germline V gene encodes CDR1 KGHSH and CDR2 LQKENI. In DNA form, the CDR3 reads TGTGCCAGCTCACCTGTCCAGGGAGTCGAGACCCAGTACTTC. This sequence encodes CASSPVQGVETQYF.

This clone showed up just once. The chain employs TRBV2 and TRBJ1-1, with a tentative D call TRBD1 (5 bases). Trimming pared 6 bases from V and 5 bases from J, leaving 16 bases between. Germline assignment: CDR1 SNHLY and CDR2 FYNNEI. This CDR3 is 14 amino acids long. CDR3 sequence reads: CASRPGTMGTEAFF. The CDR3 coding sequence is TGTGCCAGCAGGCCCGGGACTATGGGGACTGAAGCTTTCTTT.

The V and J genes are TRBV11-2 and TRBJ2-7; maybe TRBD2 (7 bases). CDR3 length: 17 residues. From germline, CDR1 is SGHAT and CDR2 FQNNGV. The V end was cut by 6 bases, the J end by 2 bases, with 23 bases between. CDR3 in amino acids: CASRRGEGRNRAYEQYF. The CDR3 DNA sequence: TGTGCCAGCAGAAGGGGGGAGGGCCGAAATCGGGCCTACGAGCAGTACTTC.

The chain uses TRBV29-1 and TRBJ1-2; D not certain. Trimming removed 6 bases at V and 3 bases at J, with 11 bases between. CDR3 length: 12 amino acids. CDR1 is SQVTM and CDR2 is ANQGSEA in the germline V gene. For the CDR3, the DNA is TGCAGCGTCACCACGGGCGACTATGGCTACACCTTC. The encoded protein is CSVTTGDYGYTF. The variable domain in full, completed from reference TRBV29-1 and TRBJ1-2, reads SAVISQKPSRDICQRGTSLTIQCQVDSQVTMMFWYRQQPGQSLTLIATANQGSEATYESGFVIDKFPISRPNLTFSTLTVSNMSPEDSSIYLCSVTTGDYGYTFGSGTRLTVV.

The chain recombines TRBV5-5 with TRBJ2-7; 7 nucleotides agree with TRBD1. CDR3 length equals 14 residues. Germline V gene data show CDR1 as SGHKS and CDR2 as YYEKEE (reference sequence). V shed 3 bases, J shed 2 bases, and the junction held 5 bases outside the gene matches. CDR3 sequence: CASSSYRGTYEQYF. The CDR3 bases are TGTGCCAGCAGCTCCTACAGGGGTACCTACGAGCAGTACTTC.

The chain links TRBV11-2 to TRBJ1-3; D unclear. CDR3 length: 12 residues. V lost 2 bases to trimming and J lost 1 base, with 0 bases between them. CDR1 and CDR2 (germline): SGHAT, FQNNGV. CDR3 in amino acids: CASSLSGNTIYF. CDR3 nucleotide sequence: TGTGCCAGCAGCTTATCTGGAAACACCATATATTTT.